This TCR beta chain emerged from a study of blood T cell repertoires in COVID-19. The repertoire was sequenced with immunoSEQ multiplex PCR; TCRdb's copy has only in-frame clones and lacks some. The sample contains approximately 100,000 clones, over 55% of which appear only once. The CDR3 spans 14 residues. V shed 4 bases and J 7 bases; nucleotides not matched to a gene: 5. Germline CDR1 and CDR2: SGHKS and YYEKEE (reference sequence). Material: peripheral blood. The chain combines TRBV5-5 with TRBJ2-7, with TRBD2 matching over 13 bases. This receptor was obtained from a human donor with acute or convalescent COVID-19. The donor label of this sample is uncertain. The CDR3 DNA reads TGTGCCAGCAGCGGGGGACTAGCGGGGTGGGAGCAGTACGTC. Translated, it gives CASSGGLAGWEQYV.